The clone carrying this T cell receptor (beta chain) has more than one count but fewer than ten. TCRdb processed the PCR reads anew with MiXCR; each CDR3 protein has one entry. The sample has roughly 100,000 distinct CDR3 sequences; 30% to 35% are singletons. Germline V gene data show CDR1 as SGHTA and CDR2 as FQGNSA. The CDR3 contains 14 residues. J lost 5 bases, V lost 5 bases, and 8 bases had no gene match. This sample was taken from a study of molecular identifiers for immune sequencing clone quantification. The TCR sequence derives from a human donor in good health. Some libraries in this study had Jurkat cell RNA spiked in. The specimen was naive CD8+ T cells from blood, with Jurkat cell RNA spiked in. Described subset: FACS-sorted CD8+CD4-CCR7+CD45RA+ naive T cells. The V and J genes are TRBV7-2 and TRBJ2-5, with 7 nucleotides matching TRBD1. The CDR3 nucleotides read TGTGCCAGCAGCCGGACAGGTCAAGTGGAGACCCAGTACTTC. The encoded protein is CASSRTGQVETQYF. The full variable domain, its missing parts supplied by reference TRBV7-2 and TRBJ2-5, is GAGVSQSPSNKVTEKGKDVELRCDPISGHTALYWYRQSLGQGLEFLIYFQGNSAPDKSGLPSDRFSAERTGGSVSTLTIQRTQQEDSAVYLCASSRTGQVETQYFGPGTRLLVL.